This paragraph covers one TCR beta chain sequence. This specimen belongs to a study of blood T cell repertoires in COVID-19. For the study at large: The samples span acute and convalescent COVID-19 from the United States, Italy and Spain.

Per the original methods: Nucleated cell counts were estimated from reference gene primer amplification. TCRdb keeps only in-frame clones here, not all; method: immunoSEQ multiplex PCR. V and J calls and clone size follow that table, whereas D and trimming were derived from the DNA. The sample contains roughly 390,000 clones, about 87% of which appear only once. The receptor was derived from a woman under 40 with COVID-19, enrolled during active disease. Sequencing input: peripheral blood.

Here the CDR3 reads CASSAGTLITGELFF. The CDR3 DNA is TGTGCCAGCAGTGCAGGGACTTTAATCACCGGGGAGCTGTTTTTT. The chain carries TRBV2 and TRBJ2-2; D is possibly TRBD2 (6 bases). Trimming removed 4 bases at V and 4 bases at J, with 13 bases between. In germline, CDR1 is SNHLY, CDR2 FYNNEI. The CDR3 consists of 15 residues.